Shown below are 9 T cell receptor beta chains from a single sample sequenced in a study of shared clonotypes between healthy human individuals. Clones were sequenced by immunoSEQ multiplex PCR, and TCRdb holds only the in-frame ones, with some missing. This sample carries about 2.4 million clones, approximately 92% of them seen once, and the ten largest clones take 0.14%. The sample comprised naive CD4+ T cells sorted from blood. Subset denoted: CD45RA+ positively selected. The receptors shown here come from a man younger than 35 in good health.

The rearrangement joins TRBV15 to TRBJ2-7, with TRBD1 as a possible D gene (6 bases). Trimming cost V 2 bases and J 5 bases, with 13 bases left between them. Germline V lookup: CDR1 LNHNV, CDR2 YYDKDF (reference sequence). The CDR3 loop spans 14 amino acids. CDR3 residues: CATSRPFDRNEQYF. CDR3 DNA sequence: TGTGCCACCAGCAGACCTTTTGACAGGAACGAGCAGTACTTC.

The chain carries TRBV9 and TRBJ1-1; 9 bases are a match to TRBD1. The junction had 3 bases not matched to a gene; V was cut back by 0 bases and J by 3 bases. Per the germline V gene, CDR1 is SGDLS and CDR2 is YYNGEE. This CDR3 is 15 amino acids long. The CDR3 loop reads CASSVDGQGYTEAFF. In DNA form, the CDR3 reads TGTGCCAGCAGCGTAGACGGACAGGGGTACACTGAAGCTTTCTTT.

The genes are TRBV5-1 and TRBJ1-1; unclear D gene. Trimming left V 3 bases short and J 1 base short, with 4 bases between. The CDR3 is made up of 12 amino acids. Germline values: CDR1 SGHRS, CDR2 YFSETQ. CDR3 sequence (DNA): TGCGCCAGCAGCTACGAGAACACTGAAGCTTTCTTT. The encoded protein is CASSYENTEAFF.

This clone appeared once. The CDR3 DNA is TGTGCCAGCAGCCAAGGAGGCTCCGGGACAGGGACCGGGGAGCTGTTTTTT. Amino acids: CASSQGGSGTGTGELFF. The chain is built from TRBV4-2 and TRBJ2-2; TRBD1 matches at 9 bases. This CDR3 is built from 17 residues. Germline lookup yields CDR1 LGHNA and CDR2 YNFKEQ. V gave up 1 base and J gave up 5 bases; unmatched junction bases: 8.

The chain employs TRBV5-5 and TRBJ2-5; D is possibly TRBD1 or TRBD2 (5 bases each). The CDR3 is 15 amino acids. Per the germline V gene, CDR1 is SGHKS and CDR2 is YYEKEE (reference sequence). V gave up 0 bases and J gave up 1 base, with 10 bases separating them. The CDR3: CASSLEGSLQETQYF. The CDR3 DNA reads TGTGCCAGCAGCTTGGAGGGGAGTCTCCAAGAGACCCAGTACTTC.

This chain links TRBV29-1 with TRBJ2-1, with TRBD2 matching over 13 bases. CDR1 and CDR2 (germline): SQVTM, ANQGSEA. J was trimmed by 1 base and V by 4 bases; bases with no gene match: 1. The CDR3 sequence is 15 residues long. The CDR3 loop is CSVATSGRSYNEQFF. For the CDR3, the DNA is TGCAGCGTTGCGACTAGCGGGAGGTCCTACAATGAGCAGTTCTTC.

The gene calls are TRBV29-1 and TRBJ2-7; no clear D gene. This CDR3 is 12 amino acids long. V lost 2 bases and J lost 0, with 5 bases in between. Germline V gene data show CDR1 as SQVTM and CDR2 as ANQGSEA. CDR3 region: CSVELNSYEQYF. CDR3 nucleotides: TGCAGCGTTGAATTGAACTCCTACGAGCAGTACTTC.

This chain joins TRBV11-2 and TRBJ1-1; no firm D call. The germline V gene encodes CDR1 SGHAT and CDR2 FQNNGV. The CDR3 runs 15 residues. Trimming stripped 0 bases from V and 5 bases from J, with 13 bases between. Written as DNA, the CDR3 is TGTGCCAGCAGCTTAGATGACCGGGGTTGGACTGAAGCTTTCTTT. It translates to CASSLDDRGWTEAFF.

The chain joins TRBV18 to TRBJ2-2, with 7 bases aligning to TRBD2. Unmatched junction bases numbered 15, after V lost 5 bases and J lost 3 bases. The CDR3 totals 18 residues. From germline, CDR1 is KGHSH and CDR2 LQKENI. CDR3 sequence reads: CASSWRLTREAHTGELFF. The CDR3, as DNA: TGTGCCAGCTCATGGCGGCTAACTCGGGAGGCACACACCGGGGAGCTGTTTTTT.